Listed below are T cell receptor beta chains from one sample, sequenced in a study of neoadjuvant anti-PD-1 for oral cavity cancer. TCRdb keeps only in-frame clones here, not all; method: immunoSEQ multiplex PCR. The sample lists about 79,000 clones, approximately 82% seen once, with 3% to 3.5% in the top ten. The sample here was PBMCs, taken before nivolumab (anti-PD-1) treatment. The receptors here all came from a person aged 40-85 years with oral cavity squamous cell carcinoma. CDR3s leave out the opening cysteine and the closing phenylalanine or tryptophan.

J	length	V	CDR3
TRBJ1-2	12	TRBV7-8	ASSSWRGEDGYT
TRBJ2-4	14	TRBV4-2	ASSQESFGVGNIQY
TRBJ2-1	14	TRBV10-3	AISAETSGGGVEQF
TRBJ1-2	13	TRBV6-5	ASRRQIQGYYGYT
TRBJ1-2	14	TRBV2	ASSEWQGEGYWGYT
TRBJ2-5	11	TRBV5-1	ASSLAYQETQY
TRBJ2-2	18	TRBV5-1	ASSRTRGQSSRLNTGELF
TRBJ1-5	12	TRBV19	ASSITGLDGPQH
TRBJ2-4	17	TRBV11-3	ASSLGGLAGGPTKNIQY
TRBJ2-1	12	TRBV7-3	ASSPGAGAGEQF
TRBJ2-7	13	TRBV4-2	ASSEQGSLSYEQY
TRBJ2-5	11	TRBV30	AWSWGVQKTQY
TRBJ2-5	12	TRBV7-9	ASRPAAAQETQY
TRBJ2-3	12	TRBV6-6	ASSLAGGLDTQY
TRBJ2-7	10	TRBV9	ASSVVYHEQY
TRBJ1-1	11	TRBV6-4	ASSLTENTEAF
TRBJ2-1	14	TRBV27	ASSLSGLAGTNEQF
TRBJ1-3	11	TRBV2	AGRMSSGNTIY
TRBJ2-7	13	TRBV7-2	ASSLTQRGIDEQY
TRBJ1-2	12	TRBV30	AWSSRGHQGGYT
TRBJ1-5	11	TRBV28	ASSFLGSEPQH
TRBJ1-1	10	TRBV5-1	ASSNLNTEAF
TRBJ2-5	13	TRBV5-1	ASSLSTVGGETQY
TRBJ1-5	13	TRBV6-5	ASSLWGERNQPQH
TRBJ1-1	9	TRBV28	ASSLGVGAF
TRBJ1-1	11	TRBV28	ASSPPRSTEAF
TRBJ1-1	10	TRBV7-9	ASSHIRTEAF
TRBJ1-4	12	TRBV4-2	ASSHTGGDEKLF
TRBJ2-1	11	TRBV7-3	ASSLTSRGEQF